This TCR beta chain is drawn from a study of T cell responses to AZD1222 COVID-19 vaccine. Study-level results: Clonal diversity was possibly underestimated, and white British individuals and females predominated among donors.

The table came from immunoSEQ multiplex PCR; TCRdb's copy has only in-frame clones and leaves some out. The repertoire includes around 90,000 clones, around nine tenths of them detected once, and about an eighth sits in the top ten. Trimming cost V 4 bases and J 2 bases, with 8 bases left between them. Germline V gene data show CDR1 as LNHDA and CDR2 as SQIVND (reference sequence). CDR3 size: 13 residues. Note on this clone: Its specificity is not known.

The receptor was isolated from an adult in good health. The input for sequencing was peripheral blood, taken on day 0 of AZD1222 vaccination. The chain combines TRBV19 with TRBJ2-5, with a weak D call TRBD2 (5 bases). CDR3 loop: CASSRTLQETQYF. In DNA form, the CDR3 reads TGTGCCAGTAGTAGGACTTTACAAGAGACCCAGTACTTC.